This T cell receptor beta chain is from a study of blood T cell repertoires in COVID-19. Study as a whole: Donors in the United States, Italy and Spain gave samples during acute or convalescent COVID-19.

As processed by the authors: Estimates of nucleated cell counts were drawn from the amplification of reference gene primers. Method: immunoSEQ multiplex PCR; TCRdb's copy keeps in-frame clones and lacks some. That table is the source of V, J and clone size, and D and trimming were worked out from the DNA. The sample carries over 90,000 clones, roughly 76% recorded once. Seattle patient enrollment occurred during active infection, with longitudinal follow-up thereafter. There are 16 residues in the CDR3. The germline gives CDR1 SEHNR, CDR2 FQNEAQ (reference sequence). The ends were cut back, 5 bases at V and 3 bases at J, with 19 bases in the middle.

V gene TRBV7-9 combines with J gene TRBJ1-1; D not certain. The sequence derives from a man older than 75 with COVID-19, enrolled during active disease. The source material was peripheral blood. This CDR3 reads CASSPRWEIGDTEAFF. The CDR3 DNA sequence: TGTGCCAGCAGCCCGCGATGGGAGATCGGGGACACTGAAGCTTTCTTT. The whole variable domain, filled in from reference TRBV7-9 and TRBJ1-1, reads DTGVSQNPRHKITKRGQNVTFRCDPISEHNRLYWYRQTLGQGPEFLTYFQNEAQLEKSRLLSDRFSAERPKGSFSTLEIQRTEQGDSAMYLCASSPRWEIGDTEAFFGQGTRLTVV.